This T cell receptor beta chain is from a study of post-analysis software for immune sequencing data. The CDR3 is 15 residues long. Trimming stripped 6 bases from V and 4 bases from J, with 20 bases between. Looked up from germline, CDR1 is DFQATT and CDR2 is SNEGSKA (reference sequence). Study conclusions and caveats: Relative to controls, patients had five TRBV segments at higher frequency, with TRBV5-6, TRBV5-1 and TRBV20-1 among these.

Unique-molecular-identifier-tagged TCR beta cDNA libraries were used. In TCRdb, the PCR reads were re-called with MiXCR into one record per CDR3 protein. The data show 820,000 or so distinct CDR3 sequences, roughly 50% seen once. Concerning this clonotype: The target antigen is unknown.

The rearrangement uses TRBV20-1 and TRBJ2-3; D call uncertain. The receptor's source is a girl between 5 and 17 years old with multiple sclerosis. Sequenced sample: blood. CDR3 nucleotides: TGCAGTGCCCAGACTGGGTCCATTTGGCCAGATACGCAGTATTTT. This sequence encodes CSAQTGSIWPDTQYF.